Presented here are 8 T cell receptor beta chains from one specimen sequenced in a study of blood T cell repertoires in COVID-19. Repertoires were generated with immunoSEQ multiplex PCR, while TCRdb's copy carries only in-frame clones and drops some. This table has around 170,000 clones, roughly 87% appearing once. The sequencing input was peripheral blood. The receptors come from a woman between 70 and 85 years old with COVID-19, enrolled during active disease.

The chain recombines TRBV19 with TRBJ2-7; the match to TRBD2 covers 7 bases. The CDR3 runs to 12 residues. CDR1 is LNHDA and CDR2 is SQIVND in the germline V gene (reference sequence). The J segment lost 9 bases and the V segment lost 6 bases, leaving 8 bases of the junction unmatched. The CDR3 here is CASSHLAEAQYF. The CDR3 DNA is TGTGCCAGTAGCCACCTAGCGGAGGCGCAGTACTTC.

This clone was seen once. The genes are TRBV5-1 and TRBJ2-5; D ambiguous. CDR1 is SGHRS, CDR2 YFSETQ, per germline. The V gene lost 2 bases and the J gene lost 4 bases, with 6 bases spanning the gap. This CDR3 has 12 residues. The CDR3: CASSFGAETQYF. CDR3 bases: TGCGCCAGCAGCTTTGGAGCAGAGACCCAGTACTTC.

The chain links TRBV5-5 to TRBJ2-1, with D maybe TRBD1 (6 bases). The germline CDR1 and CDR2 sequences are SGHKS and YYEKEE (reference sequence). CDR3 size: 13 residues. V was clipped by 0 bases and J by 13 bases, with 14 bases between them. The CDR3 nucleotides are TGTGCCAGCAGCTTGGGGTCACAGGGCAATCAGTTCTTC. Translation gives CASSLGSQGNQFF.

A single count supports this clone. The rearrangement joins TRBV7-2 to TRBJ2-1; 8 nucleotides align to TRBD2. Germline V gives CDR1 SGHTA, CDR2 FQGNSA. V gave up 4 bases and J gave up 0 bases; unmatched junction bases: 11. This CDR3 region has 18 residues. CDR3 residues: CASSSPFGGRTSYNEQFF. CDR3 bases: TGTGCCAGCAGCTCCCCTTTCGGCGGGAGGACCTCCTACAATGAGCAGTTCTTC.

This clone was detected a few times. The chain recombines TRBV5-6 with TRBJ1-2, with 8 nucleotides matching TRBD1. The length of the CDR3 is 15 residues. From germline, CDR1 is SGHDT and CDR2 YYEEEE. V shed 4 bases, J shed 5 bases, and the junction held 10 bases outside the gene matches. CDR3 sequence (DNA): TGTGCCAGCAGCCCCTACCTGGACAGGGAGTATGGCTACACCTTC. Translated, it gives CASSPYLDREYGYTF.

The table lists this clone with a count of one. The CDR3 coding sequence is TGTGCCAGCAGATTACAGGGCGAGCAGTACTTC. Its translation is CASRLQGEQYF. The V call is TRBV2, the J call TRBJ2-7; D perhaps matches TRBD1 (6 bases). CDR3 length equals 11 residues. The V end lost 6 bases, the J end lost 6 bases, and 9 bases lay between the germline ends. CDR1 is SNHLY and CDR2 is FYNNEI in the germline V gene.

The chain uses TRBV6-4 and TRBJ1-6, with D unclear. The germline CDR1 and CDR2 sequences are MRHNA and SNTAGT. The CDR3 has 17 residues. The V end lost 6 bases, the J end lost 5 bases, and 20 bases lay between the germline ends. CDR3 loop: CASRVIEGIWDNSPLHF. The CDR3, as DNA: TGTGCCAGCAGAGTGATAGAGGGTATTTGGGATAATTCACCCCTCCACTTT.

The chain joins TRBV27 to TRBJ1-3, with D perhaps TRBD1 (6 bases). V gave up 4 bases and J gave up 7 bases, with 17 bases separating them. The CDR3 loop spans 15 amino acids. The germline V gene encodes CDR1 MNHEY and CDR2 SMNVEV (reference sequence). In DNA form, the CDR3 reads TGTGCCAGCAGTTCCTACCCCATACAGGGCAACACCATATATTTT. It yields the protein CASSSYPIQGNTIYF.